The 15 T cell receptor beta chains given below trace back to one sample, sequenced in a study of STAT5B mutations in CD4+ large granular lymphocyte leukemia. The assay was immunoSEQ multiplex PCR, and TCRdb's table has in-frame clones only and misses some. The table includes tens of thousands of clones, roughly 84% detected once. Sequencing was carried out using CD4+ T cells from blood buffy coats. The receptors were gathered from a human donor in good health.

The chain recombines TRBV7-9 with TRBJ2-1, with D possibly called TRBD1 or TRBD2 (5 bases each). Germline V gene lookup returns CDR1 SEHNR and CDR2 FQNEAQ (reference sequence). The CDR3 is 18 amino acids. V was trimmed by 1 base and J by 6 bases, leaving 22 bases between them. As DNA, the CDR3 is TGTGCCAGCAGCTTAGGATTAATGGGGACCGGCCCCCTCAATGAGCAGTTCTTC. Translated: CASSLGLMGTGPLNEQFF.

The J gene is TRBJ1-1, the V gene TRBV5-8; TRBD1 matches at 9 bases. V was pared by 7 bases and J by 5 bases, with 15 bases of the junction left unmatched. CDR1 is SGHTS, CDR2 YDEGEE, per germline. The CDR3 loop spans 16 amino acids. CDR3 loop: CASAWKPGQGWTEAFF. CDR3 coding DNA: TGTGCCAGCGCCTGGAAACCGGGACAGGGATGGACTGAAGCTTTCTTT.

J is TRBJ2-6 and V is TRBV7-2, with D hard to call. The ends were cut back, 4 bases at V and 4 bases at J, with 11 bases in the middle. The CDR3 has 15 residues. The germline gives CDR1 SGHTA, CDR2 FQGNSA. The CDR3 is CASSSMKDGANVLTF. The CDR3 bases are TGTGCCAGCAGCTCCATGAAGGACGGGGCCAACGTCCTGACTTTC.

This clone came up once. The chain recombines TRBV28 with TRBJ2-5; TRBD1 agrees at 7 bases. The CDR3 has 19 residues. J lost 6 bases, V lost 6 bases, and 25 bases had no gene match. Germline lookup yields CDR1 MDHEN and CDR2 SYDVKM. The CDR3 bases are TGTGCCAGCAGCCTTAGGGGGCGGCGAGATCTAGGTTCTGGAAAGACCCAGTACTTC. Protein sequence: CASSLRGRRDLGSGKTQYF. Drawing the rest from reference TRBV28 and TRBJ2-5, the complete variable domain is DVKVTQSSRYLVKRTGEKVFLECVQDMDHENMFWYRQDPGLGLRLIYFSYDVKMKEKGDIPEGYSVSREKKERFSLILESASTNQTSMYLCASSLRGRRDLGSGKTQYFGPGTRLLVL.

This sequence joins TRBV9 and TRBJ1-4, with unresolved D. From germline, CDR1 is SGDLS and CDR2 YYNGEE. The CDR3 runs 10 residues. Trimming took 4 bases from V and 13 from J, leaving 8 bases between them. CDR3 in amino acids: CASSPDGLFF. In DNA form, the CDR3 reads TGTGCCAGCAGCCCCGACGGACTGTTTTTT.

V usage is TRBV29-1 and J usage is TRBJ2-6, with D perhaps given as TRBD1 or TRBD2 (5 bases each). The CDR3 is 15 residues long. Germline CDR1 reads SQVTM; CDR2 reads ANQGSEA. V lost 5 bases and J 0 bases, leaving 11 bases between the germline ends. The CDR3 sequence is CSVRRDLSGANVLTF. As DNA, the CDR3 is TGCAGCGTTCGCAGGGACCTCTCTGGGGCCAACGTCCTGACTTTC.

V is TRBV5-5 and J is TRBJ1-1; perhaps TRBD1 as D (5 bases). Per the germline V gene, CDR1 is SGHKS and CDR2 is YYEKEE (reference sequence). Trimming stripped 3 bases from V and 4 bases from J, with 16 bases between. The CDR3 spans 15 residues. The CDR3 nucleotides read TGTGCCAGCAGCTCCTACGGGGGGAGGACCACTGAAGCTTTCTTT. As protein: CASSSYGGRTTEAFF.

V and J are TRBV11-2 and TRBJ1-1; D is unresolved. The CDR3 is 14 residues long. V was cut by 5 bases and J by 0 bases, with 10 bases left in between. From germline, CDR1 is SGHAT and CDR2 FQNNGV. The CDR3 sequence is CASSPRTVNTEAFF. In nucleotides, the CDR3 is TGTGCCAGCAGCCCCCGGACCGTGAACACTGAAGCTTTCTTT.

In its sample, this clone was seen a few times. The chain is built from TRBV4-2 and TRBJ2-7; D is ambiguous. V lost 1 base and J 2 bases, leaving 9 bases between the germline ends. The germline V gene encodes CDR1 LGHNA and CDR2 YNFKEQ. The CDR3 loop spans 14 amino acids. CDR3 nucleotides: TGTGCCAGCAGCCAAGCCTCCCGGGCCTACGAGCAGTACTTC. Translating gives CASSQASRAYEQYF.

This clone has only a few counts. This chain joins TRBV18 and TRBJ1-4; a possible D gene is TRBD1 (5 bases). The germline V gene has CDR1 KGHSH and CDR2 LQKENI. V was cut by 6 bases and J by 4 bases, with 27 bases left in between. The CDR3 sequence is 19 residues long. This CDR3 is CASSPHEGPERINNEKLFF. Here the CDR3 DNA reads TGTGCCAGCTCGCCGCACGAGGGACCCGAAAGAATCAATAATGAAAAACTGTTTTTT.

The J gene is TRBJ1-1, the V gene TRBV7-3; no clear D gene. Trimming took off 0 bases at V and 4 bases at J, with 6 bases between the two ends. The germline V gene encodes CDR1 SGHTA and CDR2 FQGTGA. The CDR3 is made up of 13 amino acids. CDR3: CASSLTVSTEAFF. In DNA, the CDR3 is TGTGCCAGCAGCTTAACGGTGAGCACTGAAGCTTTCTTT.

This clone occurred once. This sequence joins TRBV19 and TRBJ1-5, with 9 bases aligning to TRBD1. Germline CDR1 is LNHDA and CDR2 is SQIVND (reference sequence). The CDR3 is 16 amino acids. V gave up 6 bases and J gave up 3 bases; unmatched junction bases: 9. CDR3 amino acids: CASRSVTGGFNQPQHF. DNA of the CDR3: TGTGCCAGTAGATCCGTAACAGGGGGCTTCAATCAGCCCCAGCATTTT.

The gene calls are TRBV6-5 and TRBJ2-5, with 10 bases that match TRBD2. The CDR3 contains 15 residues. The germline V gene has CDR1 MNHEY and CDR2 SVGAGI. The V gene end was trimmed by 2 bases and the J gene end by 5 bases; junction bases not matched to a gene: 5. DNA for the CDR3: TGTGCCAGCAGTTACGCTAGCGGGAGTTGGGAGACCCAGTACTTC. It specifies CASSYASGSWETQYF.

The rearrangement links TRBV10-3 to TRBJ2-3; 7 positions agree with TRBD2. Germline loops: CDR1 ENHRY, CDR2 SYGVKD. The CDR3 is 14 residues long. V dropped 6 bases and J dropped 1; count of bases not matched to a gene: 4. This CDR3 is CAIRSSGGTDTQYF. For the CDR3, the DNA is TGTGCCATCAGGTCAAGCGGGGGCACAGATACGCAGTATTTT.

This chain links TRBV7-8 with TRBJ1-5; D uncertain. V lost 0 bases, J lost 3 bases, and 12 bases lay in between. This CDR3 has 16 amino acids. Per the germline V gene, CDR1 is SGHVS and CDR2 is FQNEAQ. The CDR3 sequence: CASSLATFNSNQPQHF. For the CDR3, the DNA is TGTGCCAGCAGCTTAGCGACCTTCAACTCCAATCAGCCCCAGCATTTT.